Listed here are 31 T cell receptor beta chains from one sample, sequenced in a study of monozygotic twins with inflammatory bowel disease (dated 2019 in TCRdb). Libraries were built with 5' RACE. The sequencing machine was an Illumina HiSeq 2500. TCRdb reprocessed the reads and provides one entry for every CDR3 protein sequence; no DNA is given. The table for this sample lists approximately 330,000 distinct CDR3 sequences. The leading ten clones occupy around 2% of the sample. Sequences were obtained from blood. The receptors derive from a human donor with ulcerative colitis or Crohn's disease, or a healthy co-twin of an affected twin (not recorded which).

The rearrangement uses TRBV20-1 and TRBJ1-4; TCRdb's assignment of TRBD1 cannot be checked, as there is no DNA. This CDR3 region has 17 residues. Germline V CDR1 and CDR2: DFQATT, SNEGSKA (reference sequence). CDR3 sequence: CSARVPITGTWGEKLFF.

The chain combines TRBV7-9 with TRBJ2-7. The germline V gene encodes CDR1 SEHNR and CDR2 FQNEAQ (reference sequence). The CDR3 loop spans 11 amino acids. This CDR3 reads CASSFGNEQYF.

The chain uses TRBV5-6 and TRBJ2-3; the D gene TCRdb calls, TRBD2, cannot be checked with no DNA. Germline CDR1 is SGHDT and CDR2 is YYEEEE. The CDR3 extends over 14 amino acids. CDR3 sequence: CASRKRGTGDTQYF.

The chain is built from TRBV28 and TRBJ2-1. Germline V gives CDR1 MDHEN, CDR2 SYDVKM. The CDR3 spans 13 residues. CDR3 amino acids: CASSFWGNNEQFF.

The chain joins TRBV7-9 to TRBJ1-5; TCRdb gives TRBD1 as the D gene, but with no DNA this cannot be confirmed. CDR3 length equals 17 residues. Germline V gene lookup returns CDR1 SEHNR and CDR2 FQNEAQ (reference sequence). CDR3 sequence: CASSLGTGLSAYQPQHF.

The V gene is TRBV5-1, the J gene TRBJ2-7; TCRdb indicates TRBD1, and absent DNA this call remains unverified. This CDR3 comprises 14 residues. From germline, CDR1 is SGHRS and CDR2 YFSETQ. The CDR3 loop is CASSKDLPRGEQYF.

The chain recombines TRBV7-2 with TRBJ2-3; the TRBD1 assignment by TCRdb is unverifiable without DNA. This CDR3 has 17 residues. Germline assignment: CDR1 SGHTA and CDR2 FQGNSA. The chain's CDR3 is CASSPSGQGAIGDTQYF.

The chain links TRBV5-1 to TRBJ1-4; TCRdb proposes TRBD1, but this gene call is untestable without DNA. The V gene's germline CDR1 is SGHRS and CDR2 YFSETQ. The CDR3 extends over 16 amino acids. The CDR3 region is CASSFTQGLGHEKLFF.

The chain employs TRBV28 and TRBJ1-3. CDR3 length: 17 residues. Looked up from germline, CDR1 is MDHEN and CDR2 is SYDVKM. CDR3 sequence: CASSLHRQGLSGNTIYF.

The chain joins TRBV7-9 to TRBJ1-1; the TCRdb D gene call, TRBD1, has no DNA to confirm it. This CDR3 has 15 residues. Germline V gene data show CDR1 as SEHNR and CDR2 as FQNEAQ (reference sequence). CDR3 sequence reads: CASSTEGALSAEAFF.

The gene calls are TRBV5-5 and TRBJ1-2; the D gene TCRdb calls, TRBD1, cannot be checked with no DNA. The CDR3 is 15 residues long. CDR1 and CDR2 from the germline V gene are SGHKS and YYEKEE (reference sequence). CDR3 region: CASSLDPGTPYGYTF.

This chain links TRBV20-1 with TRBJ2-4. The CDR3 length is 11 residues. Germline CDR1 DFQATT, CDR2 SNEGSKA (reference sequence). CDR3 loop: CSATPQNIQYF.

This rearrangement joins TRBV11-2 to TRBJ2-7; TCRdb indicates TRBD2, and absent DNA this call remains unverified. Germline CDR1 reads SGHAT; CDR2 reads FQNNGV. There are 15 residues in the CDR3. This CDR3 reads CASSLDRLYGYEQYF.

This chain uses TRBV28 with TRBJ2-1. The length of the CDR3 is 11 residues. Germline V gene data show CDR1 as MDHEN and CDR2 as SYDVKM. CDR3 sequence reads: CASSGYNEQFF.

CDR3 protein: CSAVDRGNNQPQQF. The rearrangement links TRBV20-1 to TRBJ1-5; the D gene TCRdb calls, TRBD1, cannot be checked with no DNA. The CDR3 consists of 14 residues. The germline V gene encodes CDR1 DFQATT and CDR2 SNEGSKA (reference sequence).

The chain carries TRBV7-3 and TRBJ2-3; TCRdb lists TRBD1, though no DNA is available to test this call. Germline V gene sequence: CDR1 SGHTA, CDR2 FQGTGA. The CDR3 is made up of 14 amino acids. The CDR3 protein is CASSFGAAPDTQYF.

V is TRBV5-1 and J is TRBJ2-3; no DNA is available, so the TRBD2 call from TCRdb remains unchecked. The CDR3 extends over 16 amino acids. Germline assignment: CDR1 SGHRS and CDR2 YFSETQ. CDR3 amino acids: CASSQTTSGSTDTQYF.

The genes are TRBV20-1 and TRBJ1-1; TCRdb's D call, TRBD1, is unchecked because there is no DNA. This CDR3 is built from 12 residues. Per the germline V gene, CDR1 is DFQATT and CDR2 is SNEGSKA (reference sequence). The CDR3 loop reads CSAGTPGTEAFF.

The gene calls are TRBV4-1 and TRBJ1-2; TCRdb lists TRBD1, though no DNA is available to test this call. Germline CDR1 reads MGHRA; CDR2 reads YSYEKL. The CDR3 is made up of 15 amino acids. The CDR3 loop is CASSRAGQGSYGYTF.

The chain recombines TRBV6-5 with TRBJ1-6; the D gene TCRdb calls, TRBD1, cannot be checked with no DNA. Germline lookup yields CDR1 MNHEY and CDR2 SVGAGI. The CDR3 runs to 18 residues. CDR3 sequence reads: CASSYSSPRRAYNSPLHF.

This CDR3 is CSARDKERVGTSATDTQYF. The chain uses TRBV20-1 and TRBJ2-3; checking the TCRdb D call of TRBD2 is not possible without DNA. Per the germline V gene, CDR1 is DFQATT and CDR2 is SNEGSKA (reference sequence). The CDR3 extends over 19 amino acids.

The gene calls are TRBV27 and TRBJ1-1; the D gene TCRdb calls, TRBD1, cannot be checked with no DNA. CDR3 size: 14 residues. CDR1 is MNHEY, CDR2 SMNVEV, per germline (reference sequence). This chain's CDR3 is CASSHPDRPEEAFF.

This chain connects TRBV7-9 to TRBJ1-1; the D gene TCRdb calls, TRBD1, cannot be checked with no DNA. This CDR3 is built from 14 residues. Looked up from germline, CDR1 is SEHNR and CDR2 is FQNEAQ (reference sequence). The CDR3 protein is CASSLALGGNEAFF.

CDR3 sequence: CASSVGFGGPRTDTQYF. The chain carries TRBV19 and TRBJ2-3; TCRdb picks TRBD1, but there is no DNA to check that call. This CDR3 comprises 17 residues. Germline lookup yields CDR1 LNHDA and CDR2 SQIVND (reference sequence).

The CDR3 loop is CASSLGGKRTQYF. This chain connects TRBV5-1 to TRBJ2-5. The germline V gene has CDR1 SGHRS and CDR2 YFSETQ. The CDR3 totals 13 residues.

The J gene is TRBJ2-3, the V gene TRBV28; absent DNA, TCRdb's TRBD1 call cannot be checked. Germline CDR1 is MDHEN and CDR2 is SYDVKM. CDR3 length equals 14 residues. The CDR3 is CASSPGGDTDTQYF.

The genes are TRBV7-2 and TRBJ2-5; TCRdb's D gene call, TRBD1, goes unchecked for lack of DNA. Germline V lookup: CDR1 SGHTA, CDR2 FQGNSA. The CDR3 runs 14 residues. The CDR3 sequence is CASNLSGGAGTQYF.

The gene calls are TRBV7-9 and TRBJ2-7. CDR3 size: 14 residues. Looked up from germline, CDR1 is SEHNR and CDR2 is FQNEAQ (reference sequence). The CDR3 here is CASSFHQAPYEQYF.

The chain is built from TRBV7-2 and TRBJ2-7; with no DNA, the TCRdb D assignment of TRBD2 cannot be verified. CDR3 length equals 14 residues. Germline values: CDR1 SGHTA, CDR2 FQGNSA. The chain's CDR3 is CASSLGTRRDEQYF.

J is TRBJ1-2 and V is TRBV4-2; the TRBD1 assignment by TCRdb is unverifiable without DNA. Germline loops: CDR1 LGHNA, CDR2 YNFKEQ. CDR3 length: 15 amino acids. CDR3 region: CASSPQTGLNYGYTF.

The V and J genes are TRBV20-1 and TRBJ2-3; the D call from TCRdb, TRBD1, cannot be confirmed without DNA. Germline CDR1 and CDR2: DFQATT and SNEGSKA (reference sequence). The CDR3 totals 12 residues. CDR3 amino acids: CSTGQSTDTQYF.